This T cell receptor beta chain stems from a study of beta chain features in type 1 diabetes. Study findings and constraints: Whether TCRB rearrangement is influenced by HLA type went unresolved here. Across all four CD4+ subsets, people with type 1 diabetes showed modestly shorter TCRB CDR3s.

The V and J ends lost 3 bases and 5 bases respectively, with 11 bases between them. CDR1 and CDR2 from the germline V gene are LNHDA and SQIVND (reference sequence). This CDR3 is 14 amino acids long. The authors reverse transcribed all of the isolated RNA, so sequencing captured expressed TCRB transcripts. TCRdb keeps only in-frame clones here, not all; method: immunoSEQ multiplex PCR. The table includes fewer than 250,000 clones, 9.6% detected once. Once sorted, every population was more than 95% pure. This clone has just a few counts. The antigen is not known. This clonotype was obtained from a woman aged 18-29 years in good health. The chain joins TRBV19 to TRBJ1-5; D gene unclear. The specimen sequenced was naive CD4+ T cells from blood. This chain's CDR3 is CASSIWEAHQPQHF. CDR3 DNA: TGTGCCAGTAGTATCTGGGAGGCACATCAGCCCCAGCATTTT.